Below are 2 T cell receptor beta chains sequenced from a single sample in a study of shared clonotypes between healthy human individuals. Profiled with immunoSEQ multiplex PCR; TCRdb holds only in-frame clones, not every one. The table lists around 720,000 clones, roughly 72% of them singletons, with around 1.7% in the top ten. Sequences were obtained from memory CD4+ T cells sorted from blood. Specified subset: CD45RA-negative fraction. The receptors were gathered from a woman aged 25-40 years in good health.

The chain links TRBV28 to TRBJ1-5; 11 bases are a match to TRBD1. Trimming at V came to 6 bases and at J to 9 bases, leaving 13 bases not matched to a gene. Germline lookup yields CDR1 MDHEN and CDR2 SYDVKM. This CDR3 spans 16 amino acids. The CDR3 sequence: CASRRGTGGTLGPQHF. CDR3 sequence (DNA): TGTGCCAGCAGACGTGGGACAGGGGGAACGTTAGGGCCCCAGCATTTT.

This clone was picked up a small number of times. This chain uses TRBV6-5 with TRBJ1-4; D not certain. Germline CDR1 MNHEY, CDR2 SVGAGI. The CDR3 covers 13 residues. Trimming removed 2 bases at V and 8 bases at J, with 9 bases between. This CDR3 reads CASSYGPGEKLFF. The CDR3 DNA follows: TGTGCCAGCAGTTACGGACCGGGGGAAAAACTGTTTTTT.